The 6 T cell receptor beta chains in this list originate from one sample, sequenced in a study of identical twins (dated by TCRdb to 2016 to 2017). Preparation of the library involved 5' RACE. Instrument on record: Illumina HiSeq 2000. TCRdb reprocessed the public reads (quality trimming at Q25 with fastp, clone calling with MiXCR) and kept in-frame beta chains. Each CDR3 protein gets just one entry, which takes the most common genes and DNA from the rows behind it. Counted in this sample were around 650,000 distinct CDR3 sequences; 7.1% of them appeared once. The top ten clones comprise over 1.5% of the sample. The same sample was also studied in work on yellow fever vaccine responses in identical twins.

Sequenced sample: PBMCs. The receptors originated from a woman under 30 in good health.

Only a few counts were recorded for this clonotype. The rearrangement links TRBV4-2 to TRBJ1-1; 8 bases line up with TRBD1. Unmatched junction bases numbered 6, after V lost 2 bases and J lost 4 bases. The CDR3 covers 15 residues. Germline CDR1 reads LGHNA; CDR2 reads YNFKEQ. The CDR3 DNA is TGTGCCAGCAGCCAAACCGACAGGGGCGTCACTGAAGCTTTCTTT. Protein product: CASSQTDRGVTEAFF.

The table lists this clonotype with a few counts. The chain carries TRBV24-1 and TRBJ1-2, with TRBD1 as a possible D gene (6 bases). The CDR3 length is 16 residues. V was pared by 2 bases and J by 9 bases, with 21 bases between. CDR1 KGHDR and CDR2 SFDVKD come from the germline V gene. The CDR3 DNA reads as TGTGCCACCAGTGATTACAGGGTGGAAAATCTTCGTAGCTACACCTTC. As protein: CATSDYRVENLRSYTF.

Many counts were recorded for this clonotype. The chain is built from TRBV11-2 and TRBJ2-1; the match to TRBD1 covers 8 bases. The CDR3 totals 15 residues. Unmatched junction bases numbered 8, after V lost 3 bases and J lost 7 bases. The germline CDR1 and CDR2 sequences are SGHAT and FQNNGV. Here the CDR3 DNA reads TGTGCCAGCAGCTTGGGCAGGGGGCGCAGGAATGAGCAGTTCTTC. Translated, it gives CASSLGRGRRNEQFF.

At least ten counts were recorded for this clonotype. The chain employs TRBV6-5 and TRBJ1-5, with a weak D call TRBD1 (5 bases). The V and J ends lost 0 bases and 9 bases respectively, with 12 bases between them. CDR1 and CDR2 from the germline V gene are MNHEY and SVGAGI. The CDR3 length is 14 residues. The CDR3 bases are TGTGCCAGCAGTTACTCATGGGACGGGGGGCCCCAGCATTTT. Its protein is CASSYSWDGGPQHF.

The chain combines TRBV5-1 with TRBJ1-3; 7 positions match TRBD1. With V trimmed by 2 bases and J by 0 bases, 5 bases remained unmatched. CDR3 length: 16 residues. CDR1 SGHRS and CDR2 YFSETQ come from the germline V gene. Here the CDR3 reads CASSLRDSDSGNTIYF. In nucleotides, the CDR3 is TGCGCCAGCAGCTTAAGGGACAGCGACTCTGGAAACACCATATATTTT.

This chain links TRBV29-1 with TRBJ2-1; tentative D call: TRBD1 (5 bases). Germline values: CDR1 SQVTM, CDR2 ANQGSEA. The CDR3 contains 12 residues. V shed 6 bases and J shed 4 bases, with 10 bases lying between them. This CDR3 is CSVQGLYNEQFF. The CDR3 bases are TGCAGCGTCCAGGGCCTTTACAATGAGCAGTTCTTC.